Listed below are T cell receptor beta chains from one sample, sequenced in a study of blood T cell repertoires in COVID-19. Profiling relied on immunoSEQ multiplex PCR, and the TCRdb table lists in-frame clones only, not all of them. Among 140,000 to 150,000 clones, roughly 89% were seen once, and the ten largest hold roughly 4%. What was sequenced was PBMCs or T cells enriched from blood (not recorded which). All receptors come from a man aged 50-59 years who had recovered from COVID-19. The conserved cysteine and the conserved F or W are not part of the CDR3 here. Each record gives: V gene, CDR3 protein.

TRBV5-5	ASSWGLKSSGANVLT
TRBV4-3	ASSRHRRENYGYT
TRBV7-8	ASSPRGRTGTNTEAF
TRBV24-1	ATSDFSGYNEQF
TRBV30	AWSPTSTYNEQF
TRBV5-3	ARSLQAGGPYEQY
TRBV25-1	ASSATPRGYGYT
TRBV18	ASSRGNEKLF
TRBV28	ASTLGGAGSYNEQF
TRBV4-1	ASSHTGQQETQY
TRBV28	AISSGGEETQY
TRBV11-2	ASSRTPSQSLDTIY
TRBV7-2	ASSLALAGIYNEQF
TRBV23-1	ASSQFDTGAGGANVLT
TRBV4-2	ASSQEGQGNYGYT
TRBV7-2	ASRRDNMNTEAF
TRBV5-1	ASSSGDRDAHEQY
TRBV5-1	ASSLALLAGEETQY
TRBV28	ASRSTGPTYNEQF
TRBV20-1	SASQPSGGNEQF
TRBV5-1	ASSPVGGEAF
TRBV3-1/TRBV3-2	ASSQEGRATDTQY
TRBV28	ASSSRRDRGNTIY
TRBV1	TSSQGLAFSYEQY
TRBV7-9	ASSLAGQNTEAF
TRBV19	ASRTPGQGGNGYT
TRBV11-2	ASSVITGGYGYT
TRBV27	ASSGMLQANTGELF
TRBV5-1	ASSLVSGSNEKLF
TRBV2	ASSERGARTGELF
TRBV20-1	SAGTGNEQF
TRBV5-5	ASSLGPNQETQY
TRBV9	ASSATEIYGYT
TRBV7-7	ASQPSFGGYTEAF
TRBV21-1	ASSKAWGPQETQY
TRBV18	ASSPYKSQGASGNTIY
TRBV20-1	SAPTLWWYT